Below, 4 T cell receptor beta chains from the same sample are listed, as sequenced in a study of blood T cell dynamics during melanoma immunotherapy. Measured with immunoSEQ multiplex PCR; TCRdb has only the in-frame clones, and not every one. This table has a few thousand clones, around 88% appearing once. Time point noted: pre-treatment baseline. This material consisted of blood, taken from a patient treated with checkpoint blockade. The receptors shown here come from a human donor with melanoma.

This chain uses TRBV7-2 with TRBJ1-1; the match to TRBD1 covers 7 bases. With 8 bases clipped from V and 0 bases from J, the junction kept 6 bases outside the gene matches. Germline CDR1 reads SGHTA; CDR2 reads FQGNSA. This CDR3 is 14 amino acids long. CDR3 residues: CASRDSNLNTEAFF. CDR3 in DNA: TGTGCCAGCCGGGACAGCAATTTGAACACTGAAGCTTTCTTT.

By its share, this clone is large (0.1 to 1%). The rearrangement uses TRBV7-9 and TRBJ2-7; 7 bases fit TRBD1. J was trimmed by 1 base and V by 3 bases; bases with no gene match: 9. The CDR3 contains 16 residues. Germline V gene lookup returns CDR1 SEHNR and CDR2 FQNEAQ (reference sequence). The CDR3 nucleotides are TGTGCCAGCAGCTTCACTCCGGGACAGCTTTCCTACGAGCAGTACTTC. This sequence encodes CASSFTPGQLSYEQYF.

This chain joins TRBV2 and TRBJ2-1, with a possible D match to TRBD1 (8 bases). The CDR3 is 15 residues long. Germline V gene sequence: CDR1 SNHLY, CDR2 FYNNEI. V was clipped by 8 bases and J by 2 bases, with 16 bases between them. The CDR3 DNA is TGTGCCAGCGGGACAGGAGCGGGACCCTACAATGAGCAGTTCTTC. Translated, it gives CASGTGAGPYNEQFF.

The chain recombines TRBV19 with TRBJ2-1, with TRBD2 matching over 13 bases. The CDR3 totals 15 residues. The ends lost 7 bases at V and 8 bases at J; junction bases unmatched: 8. The germline V gene has CDR1 LNHDA and CDR2 SQIVND (reference sequence). CDR3 protein: CASILTSGRIDEQFF. The CDR3 DNA reads as TGTGCCAGTATATTGACTAGCGGGAGGATCGATGAGCAGTTCTTC.